These 12 T cell receptor beta chains originate from one sample sequenced in a study of blood T cells in healthy people across ages. Together with a sample-barcoded 5' primer, a J-beta primer mix was included in a second PCR lasting about 6 to 11 cycles. TCRdb called the 5' RACE reads again in MiXCR, with one record for every CDR3 protein. The sample carries some 750,000 distinct CDR3 sequences, about 24% recorded once. The sample consisted of blood. Receptors originate from a man between 65 and 79 years old in good health.

This chain joins TRBV2 and TRBJ1-4; TRBD1 matches 12 bases. The ends lost 4 bases at V and 4 bases at J; junction bases unmatched: 4. CDR3 length: 16 residues. Germline V CDR1 and CDR2: SNHLY, FYNNEI. The CDR3 protein is CASSVGTGGRNEKLFF. The CDR3 bases are TGTGCCAGCAGTGTCGGGACAGGGGGCCGTAATGAAAAACTGTTTTTT. The whole variable domain, remainder taken from reference TRBV2 and TRBJ1-4, is EPEVTQTPSHQVTQMGQEVILRCVPISNHLYFYWYRQILGQKVEFLVSFYNNEISEKSEIFDDQFSVERPDGSNFTLKIRSTKLEDSAMYFCASSVGTGGRNEKLFFGSGTQLSVL.

This chain connects TRBV5-1 to TRBJ1-2; 8 nucleotides align to TRBD1. The CDR3 loop spans 15 amino acids. V lost 4 bases, J lost 2 bases, and 7 bases stayed unmatched. Per the germline V gene, CDR1 is SGHRS and CDR2 is YFSETQ. As DNA, the CDR3 is TGCGCCAGCAGCGAAGCGGGACAGGCCAACTATGGCTACACCTTC. Encoded protein: CASSEAGQANYGYTF.

For the CDR3, the DNA is TGTGCCAGCAGCAAGGACTACAACACCGGGGAGCTGTTTTTT. Translated, it gives CASSKDYNTGELFF. The chain couples TRBV5-8 to TRBJ2-2; D perhaps matches TRBD2 (6 bases). Germline V gene lookup returns CDR1 SGHTS and CDR2 YDEGEE. Trimming pared 4 bases from V and 2 bases from J, leaving 9 bases between. CDR3 size: 14 residues. The full variable domain, its missing parts supplied by reference TRBV5-8 and TRBJ2-2, is EAGVTQSPTHLIKTRGQQATLRCSPISGHTSVYWYQQALGLGLQFLLWYDEGEERNRGNFPPRFSGRQFPNYSSELNVNALELEDSALYLCASSKDYNTGELFFGEGSRLTVL.

The gene calls are TRBV5-1 and TRBJ2-2, with D uncertain. Germline V gene sequence: CDR1 SGHRS, CDR2 YFSETQ. The V gene lost 3 bases and the J gene lost 0 bases, with 12 bases spanning the gap. The CDR3 has 16 amino acids. The chain's CDR3 is CASSWDPLANTGELFF. The CDR3 coding sequence is TGCGCCAGCAGCTGGGATCCTCTTGCGAACACCGGGGAGCTGTTTTTT.

This clonotype showed up just a few times. The chain uses TRBV7-2 and TRBJ1-4, with 7 bases that match TRBD1. The CDR3 contains 15 residues. Unmatched junction bases numbered 9, after V lost 6 bases and J lost 5 bases. Per germline, CDR1 SGHTA and CDR2 FQGNSA. The CDR3 DNA follows: TGTGCCAGCAGACCCTCCGGGACAGTCAATGAAAAACTGTTTTTT. Translation gives CASRPSGTVNEKLFF.

Only a few counts were recorded for this clonotype. The chain uses TRBV7-2 and TRBJ1-1, with no clear D. This CDR3 is 15 amino acids long. Germline values: CDR1 SGHTA, CDR2 FQGNSA. Trimming took off 7 bases at V and 0 bases at J, with 15 bases between the two ends. CDR3 sequence reads: CASNPIINMNTEAFF. The CDR3 DNA reads TGTGCCAGCAACCCTATCATAAACATGAACACTGAAGCTTTCTTT.

Here the CDR3 reads CASSLTLGIGTAPGYTF. The DNA of the CDR3 is TGTGCCAGCAGTTTAACCCTCGGGATTGGGACAGCTCCTGGCTACACCTTC. The gene calls are TRBV12-3 or TRBV12-4 and TRBJ1-2; 7 nucleotides agree with TRBD1. J lost 7 bases, V lost 2 bases, and 16 bases had no gene match. CDR3 length: 17 amino acids.

The rearrangement uses TRBV4-3 and TRBJ2-5; the match to TRBD2 covers 7 bases. The DNA end is a closer match to TRBJ2-1, so the J assignment may be wrong. The CDR3 has 15 amino acids. CDR1 is LGHNA, CDR2 YSLEER, per germline. The CDR3 coding sequence is TGCGCCAGCAGCCCTCATGGACTAGAAGAGGGTGAGCAGTTCTTC. Amino acids: CASSPHGLEEGEQFF.

This clonotype turned up a few times. The rearrangement joins TRBV5-1 to TRBJ2-3, with a weak D call TRBD2 (5 bases). Germline values: CDR1 SGHRS, CDR2 YFSETQ. V lost 0 bases, J lost 2 bases, and 7 bases lay in between. The CDR3 length is 14 residues. The CDR3 region is CASSLDDYTDTQYF. CDR3 coding DNA: TGCGCCAGCAGCTTGGACGACTACACAGATACGCAGTATTTT.

The genes are TRBV5-5 and TRBJ1-2, with 7 bases lining up with TRBD1. The CDR3 contains 13 residues. Germline loops: CDR1 SGHKS, CDR2 YYEKEE (reference sequence). With 3 bases clipped from V and 7 bases from J, the junction kept 6 bases outside the gene matches. DNA for the CDR3: TGTGCCAGCAGCTCCACAGGGGATGGTGGCTACACCTTC. This gives the protein CASSSTGDGGYTF.

This clonotype was counted only a few times. The junction does not match germline at one end; this may be a read error. This chain uses TRBV20-1 with TRBJ1-1; 8 bases align to TRBD1. Germline CDR1 reads DFQATT; CDR2 reads SNEGSKA (reference sequence). This CDR3 contains 15 residues. CDR3 bases: TGCAGTGCTAGGGTCAGGGGGCGGGGGAACACCGAAGCTTTCTTT. This sequence encodes CSARVRGRGNTEAFF.

This chain links TRBV12-3 or TRBV12-4 with TRBJ1-6; D gene uncertain. CDR3 length: 13 amino acids. Trimming removed 6 bases at V and 5 bases at J, with 8 bases between. As DNA, the CDR3 is TGTGCCAGCAGCGGGCAGAATAATTCACCCCTCCACTTT. It specifies CASSGQNNSPLHF.